This is a list of T cell receptor beta chains from one sample in a study of patients and donors after allogeneic stem cell transplantation. MiXCR was run by TCRdb on the RT-PCR reads, yielding one entry per CDR3 protein. The table records about 410,000 distinct CDR3 sequences, roughly 17% of them present only once. Input material: blood, either unsorted or a sorted T cell fraction (not recorded which). These receptors originate from a human donor who was either an allogeneic HSCT recipient or a stem cell or donor lymphocyte infusion donor (not recorded which). It is not recorded whose cells these are; they may come from a transplant donor. The CDR3 runs from the conserved cysteine through the conserved F or W. The D gene is left open where the match is weak. The listing skips clone size in some rows; elsewhere it reads once, few, many or a size class.

j_call: TRBJ2-7
clone_size: -
d_call: -
v_call: TRBV3-1
cdr3_nt: TGTGCCAGCAGCCAAGAATTAAAGGACAGCACGTCCTACGAGCAGTACTTC
cdr3_aa: CASSQELKDSTSYEQYF

j_call: TRBJ2-7
clone_size: -
d_call: -
v_call: TRBV10-1
cdr3_nt: TGCGCCAGCAGTGAATTAAAGGCCTCCTACGAGCAGTACTTC
cdr3_aa: CASSELKASYEQYF

j_call: TRBJ2-2
clone_size: -
d_call: -
v_call: TRBV14
cdr3_nt: TGTGCCAGCAGCCAATTTCTAGCGCCGATGAACACCGGGGAGCTGTTTTTT
cdr3_aa: CASSQFLAPMNTGELFF

j_call: TRBJ1-1
clone_size: few
d_call: -
v_call: TRBV7-6
cdr3_nt: TGTGCCAGCAGCTTAAAAGAGCCGAACACTGAAGCTTTCTTT
cdr3_aa: CASSLKEPNTEAFF

j_call: TRBJ2-2
clone_size: -
d_call: -
v_call: TRBV7-7
cdr3_nt: TGTGCCAGCAGCCCCGCCATTATAAGCACCGGGGAGCTGTTTTTT
cdr3_aa: CASSPAIISTGELFF

j_call: TRBJ1-2
clone_size: few
d_call: -
v_call: TRBV12-3/TRBV12-4
cdr3_nt: TGTGCCAGCAGTTTTCCGCCGAACACCTTC
cdr3_aa: CASSFPPNTF

j_call: TRBJ1-6
clone_size: -
d_call: -
v_call: TRBV6-4
cdr3_nt: TGTGCCAGCAGTGAGGCCGGTGGGGGTTCACCCCTCCACTTT
cdr3_aa: CASSEAGGGSPLHF

j_call: TRBJ2-1
clone_size: many
d_call: TRBD2
v_call: TRBV4-1
cdr3_nt: TGCGCCAGCAGCCAAGCTCTAGCGGTGGCCTACAATGAGCAGTTCTTC
cdr3_aa: CASSQALAVAYNEQFF

j_call: TRBJ2-3
clone_size: many
d_call: TRBD2
v_call: TRBV6-1
cdr3_nt: TGTGCCAGCAGATTAAGCGGGACGGGCACAGATACGCAGTATTTT
cdr3_aa: CASRLSGTGTDTQYF

j_call: TRBJ1-5
clone_size: few
d_call: TRBD1
v_call: TRBV3-1
cdr3_nt: TGTGCCAGCAGCCAGGGGACAGTTCATCAGCCCCAGCATTTT
cdr3_aa: CASSQGTVHQPQHF

j_call: TRBJ1-2
clone_size: few
d_call: TRBD1
v_call: TRBV6-1
cdr3_nt: TGTGCCAGCAGCCGGGGACAGGGGGCCGGCTACACCTTC
cdr3_aa: CASSRGQGAGYTF

j_call: TRBJ2-3
clone_size: few
d_call: TRBD1
v_call: TRBV24-1
cdr3_nt: TGTGCCACCAGTGTCCCCCGGACAGGGGAGACAGATACGCAGTATTTT
cdr3_aa: CATSVPRTGETDTQYF

j_call: TRBJ1-2
clone_size: -
d_call: TRBD1
v_call: TRBV27
cdr3_nt: TGTGCCAGCAGTTTCACATCAGGGGGTGGCTACACCTTC
cdr3_aa: CASSFTSGGGYTF

j_call: TRBJ2-1
clone_size: -
d_call: TRBD2
v_call: TRBV3-1
cdr3_nt: TGTGCCAGCAGCCAAGACAAGGGGACTAGCGTATTCTTC
cdr3_aa: CASSQDKGTSVFF

j_call: TRBJ2-1
clone_size: few
d_call: -
v_call: TRBV7-3
cdr3_nt: TGTGCCAGCAGCACCTCTATAGCGGAACAGCAGTTCTTC
cdr3_aa: CASSTSIAEQQFF

j_call: TRBJ2-1
clone_size: -
d_call: TRBD1
v_call: TRBV7-9
cdr3_nt: TGTGCCAGCAGCACGAAGACAGGGTATCACAATGAGCAGTTCTTC
cdr3_aa: CASSTKTGYHNEQFF

j_call: TRBJ2-2
clone_size: -
d_call: TRBD2
v_call: TRBV30
cdr3_nt: TGTGCCTGCTCGGGACTAGCGGGAAACACCGGGGAGCTGTTTTTT
cdr3_aa: CACSGLAGNTGELFF

j_call: TRBJ1-6
clone_size: few
d_call: -
v_call: TRBV2
cdr3_nt: TGTGCCAGCAGTGATTTCAAACCGAATAATTCACCCCTCCACTTT
cdr3_aa: CASSDFKPNNSPLHF

j_call: TRBJ2-3
clone_size: few
d_call: TRBD2
v_call: TRBV7-3
cdr3_nt: TGTGCCACCAAGCGGGAGAGGGGTCATGATACGCAGTATTTT
cdr3_aa: CATKRERGHDTQYF

j_call: TRBJ2-7
clone_size: -
d_call: -
v_call: TRBV7-3
cdr3_nt: TGTGCCAGCAGCTTAACATCAGCCCTTGGGTCCTACGAGCAGTACTTC
cdr3_aa: CASSLTSALGSYEQYF

j_call: TRBJ1-5
clone_size: -
d_call: -
v_call: TRBV5-6
cdr3_nt: TGTGCCAGCAGCGGGGGGAGCAATCAGCCCCAGCATTTT
cdr3_aa: CASSGGSNQPQHF

j_call: TRBJ1-2
clone_size: -
d_call: TRBD1
v_call: TRBV6-1
cdr3_nt: TGTGCCAGCAGCTCTTTGACAGGGAGAGGCTACACCTTC
cdr3_aa: CASSSLTGRGYTF

j_call: TRBJ2-7
clone_size: few
d_call: -
v_call: TRBV3-1
cdr3_nt: TGTGCCAGCAGCCAAGATAGGCCCCGGGCGAACGAGCAGTACTTC
cdr3_aa: CASSQDRPRANEQYF

j_call: TRBJ2-1
clone_size: many
d_call: TRBD2
v_call: TRBV12-3/TRBV12-4
cdr3_nt: TGTGCCAGCGGGCCACCGGGACTACCGGGGGATGAGCAGTTCTTC
cdr3_aa: CASGPPGLPGDEQFF

j_call: TRBJ2-5
clone_size: -
d_call: -
v_call: TRBV6-1
cdr3_nt: TGTGCCAGCCGCCGGGACGGGAAAGAGACCCAGTACTTC
cdr3_aa: CASRRDGKETQYF

j_call: TRBJ2-5
clone_size: few
d_call: -
v_call: TRBV7-2
cdr3_nt: TGTGCCAGCGGAGAAAGAGGGGATGGTTGGGGAGAGACCCAGTACTTC
cdr3_aa: CASGERGDGWGETQYF

j_call: TRBJ2-2
clone_size: few
d_call: -
v_call: TRBV27
cdr3_nt: TGTGCCAGCAGTACCTGGACAGATACCGGGGAGCTGTTTTTT
cdr3_aa: CASSTWTDTGELFF

j_call: TRBJ2-3
clone_size: -
d_call: -
v_call: TRBV12-5
cdr3_nt: TGTGCTAGTGGCCTGGGCCCTACGCAGTATTTT
cdr3_aa: CASGLGPTQYF

j_call: TRBJ2-7
clone_size: once
d_call: -
v_call: TRBV27
cdr3_nt: TGTGCCAGCAGTTTGAGAGGGCATGATTCTGAGCAGTACTTC
cdr3_aa: CASSLRGHDSEQYF

j_call: TRBJ2-3
clone_size: -
d_call: -
v_call: TRBV4-2
cdr3_nt: TGTGCCAGCAGCCAAGAAGTAGGGTTGGCAGATACGCAGTATTTT
cdr3_aa: CASSQEVGLADTQYF

j_call: TRBJ2-5
clone_size: -
d_call: TRBD2
v_call: TRBV20-1
cdr3_nt: TGCAGTGCTACCCTGGGACTAGCGGGCCAAGAGACCCAGTACTTC
cdr3_aa: CSATLGLAGQETQYF

j_call: TRBJ1-2
clone_size: few
d_call: -
v_call: TRBV25-1
cdr3_nt: TGTGCCAGCAGTGACGGGTGGTCTGTCGGCTACACCTTC
cdr3_aa: CASSDGWSVGYTF

j_call: TRBJ2-5
clone_size: -
d_call: TRBD1
v_call: TRBV15
cdr3_nt: TGTGCCACCAGCAGAGAGGCACAGGGGGAACAAGAGACCCAGTACTTC
cdr3_aa: CATSREAQGEQETQYF

j_call: TRBJ1-1
clone_size: -
d_call: -
v_call: TRBV29-1
cdr3_nt: TGCAGCACAAGGGGGGCGAACACTGAAGCTTTCTTT
cdr3_aa: CSTRGANTEAFF

j_call: TRBJ1-6
clone_size: many
d_call: -
v_call: TRBV11-2
cdr3_nt: TGTGCCAGCAGCTTAGAGGGTTGGTGGCAGGGTGTCATCCTGTCCTATAATTCACCCCTCCACTTT
cdr3_aa: CASSLEGWWQGVILSYNSPLHF

j_call: TRBJ2-5
clone_size: -
d_call: TRBD2
v_call: TRBV5-1
cdr3_nt: TGCGCCAGCAGGGATAGCGGGAGAGTGAAACAAGAGACCCAGTACTTC
cdr3_aa: CASRDSGRVKQETQYF

j_call: TRBJ2-3
clone_size: -
d_call: TRBD2
v_call: TRBV7-2
cdr3_nt: TGTGCCAGCAGCTTTCGGACTAGCCCTTCGGGTAGGCAGTATTTT
cdr3_aa: CASSFRTSPSGRQYF

j_call: TRBJ2-3
clone_size: few
d_call: TRBD1
v_call: TRBV20-1
cdr3_nt: TGCAGTGCTGGACAGGGCACAGATACGCAGTATTTT
cdr3_aa: CSAGQGTDTQYF

j_call: TRBJ1-5
clone_size: -
d_call: -
v_call: TRBV19
cdr3_nt: TGTGCCAGTAGTTCGGGGCGGCATTCTAGCAATCAGCCCCAGCATTTT
cdr3_aa: CASSSGRHSSNQPQHF

j_call: TRBJ2-2
clone_size: -
d_call: -
v_call: TRBV2
cdr3_nt: TGTGCCAGCAGCAGCGCCGGGGAGCTGTTTTTT
cdr3_aa: CASSSAGELFF

j_call: TRBJ2-2
clone_size: -
d_call: -
v_call: TRBV7-3
cdr3_nt: TGTGCCAGCAGCTTGTTGGTAAAACCCCCTTTGTACACCGGGGAGCTGTTTTTT
cdr3_aa: CASSLLVKPPLYTGELFF

j_call: TRBJ2-1
clone_size: -
d_call: -
v_call: TRBV19
cdr3_nt: TGTGCCAGTAGTATAGCCACAGGGAGAGCGAACAATGAGCAGTTCTTC
cdr3_aa: CASSIATGRANNEQFF